The T cell receptor beta chain described here comes from a study of blood T cell repertoires in COVID-19 (TCRdb year 2020). Notes on the research overall: Samples covering the acute and convalescent phases of COVID-19 were provided by collaborators in the United States, Italy and Spain. The prospective study material was composed of cDNA or gDNA derived from T cells, B-cell-depleted T cells, or PBMCs. Subjects who had been exposed to COVID-19, were actively infected with it, or had recovered from it provided the deeply sampled blood TCRbeta repertoires that made up the dataset. The repertoires were released in a freely available public database meant as a resource for research on the immune response to SARS-CoV-2. Samples came from the ongoing ImmuneRACE study (first 160 participants) plus 1,254 subjects from 6 global collaborators. Nearly every sample came with metadata listing a de-identified subject ID, COVID-19 status, age in years and sex. Where available, HLA class I and class II types were taken from metadata supplied by the sample provider and were not determined by assay-based typing. Results and caveats for the whole study, not just this receptor: The quantity of clinical and demographic metadata differed by source and by participant and was supplied without curation.

The collaborating institutions used their own protocols to collect whole blood in K2EDTA tubes. For TCRbeta analysis, collaborator samples were shipped as frozen whole blood, as isolated PBMCs, or as DNA extracted from either sample type. TCRbeta CDR3 regions were amplified from genomic DNA using the immunoSEQ Assay, a bias-controlled multiplex PCR. The original pipeline was this. Nucleated cell counts per sample were estimated from amplification of reference gene primers within the assay. To quantify the absolute abundance of each unique TCRbeta CDR3 rearrangement, sequence reads were collapsed and filtered. For each sample, productive Simpson clonality was calculated by taking the square root of Simpson's diversity index across productive rearrangements. TCRdb obtained this table from immuneACCESS and retained in-frame rearrangements with V and J assigned. These tables miss some clones; where compared with another copy, unresolved V genes account for less than half of the shortfall, and the remainder is unexplained. The V and J calls and clone size come from that table; D and trimming were worked out from the DNA. The sample table holds around 250,000 clones, of which about 90% were seen once. The ten largest clonotypes hold under 6.5% of the sample.

From the cysteine up to the phenylalanine, the CDR3 has a length of 18 residues. Only the CDR3 region is kept as DNA, spanning 54 bases read in frame from base 1. Reading the germline V gene (reference sequence) gives CDR1 MNHNY and CDR2 SVGAGI. V is reduced by 5 bases and J by 5 bases, leaving a spacing of 27 bases between them. A word on this clone: The antigen it recognizes is unknown. The record has no base qualities; no much larger clone is one base away.

The chain links TRBV6-6 with TRBJ1-2; the D region possibly corresponds to TRBD1 (5 bases align). The sample was peripheral blood. The sequence was collected from a man aged 55-75 years with acute or convalescent COVID-19. DNA sequence: TGTGCCAGCAGTCCCGATCCACTCTTAATCGGGGGTGGGTATGGCTACACCTTC. Its product reads: CASSPDPLLIGGGYGYTF.